This T cell receptor beta chain was captured in a study of shared clonotypes between healthy human individuals. Overall study: Donors had three CD4 naive, three CD4 memory, two CD8 naive and one CD8 memory plate apiece. Study observations and caveats: It was only blood that was sampled, and tissue repertoires likely differ.

A remark on this clone: Antigen unknown.

Deep level was the assay's run setting. Sequenced by immunoSEQ multiplex PCR; TCRdb stores in-frame clones only, minus some. The data contain hundreds of thousands of clones, roughly 70% of them singletons. The healthy adult donors were HIV-negative and reported no recent acute infections or vaccinations. The sequence derives from a woman aged 25 to 39 in good health. The sequenced sample was memory CD4+ T cells sorted from blood. Stated subset: CD45RA-negative fraction.

The CDR3 spells CASKPGGSYNEQFF. The CDR3, as DNA: TGTGCCAGCAAGCCAGGGGGCTCCTACAATGAGCAGTTCTTC. The chain joins TRBV6-5 to TRBJ2-1, with TRBD1 matching 7 bases. The V gene end was trimmed by 7 bases and the J gene end by 0 bases; junction bases not matched to a gene: 3. Germline CDR1 and CDR2: MNHEY and SVGAGI. This CDR3 has 14 amino acids.